Presented here are 16 T cell receptor beta chains from one specimen sequenced in a study of cytomegalovirus exposure and HLA in healthy donors. Vbeta (60) and Jbeta (13) primers were used in the PCR. Repertoires were generated with immunoSEQ multiplex PCR, while TCRdb's copy carries only in-frame clones and drops some. The sample contains around 94,000 clones, approximately 64% of which appear only once. Material for sequencing was PBMCs. These TCRs come from a human donor in good health.

A few counts support this clone. V and J are TRBV19 and TRBJ2-3; the D is unclear. The CDR3 consists of 15 residues. V was clipped by 3 bases and J by 0 bases, with 10 bases between them. The V gene's germline CDR1 is LNHDA and CDR2 SQIVND (reference sequence). The CDR3 spells CASSIGGGSTDTQYF. The CDR3 bases are TGTGCCAGTAGTATTGGTGGCGGCAGCACAGATACGCAGTATTTT.

The chain has TRBV12-5 and TRBJ2-3, with TRBD1 matching 9 bases. CDR1 is LGHNT and CDR2 is FRNRAP in the germline V gene. The CDR3 runs to 15 residues. Trimming removed 3 bases from V and 3 bases from J; junction bases left unmatched: 4. The CDR3 sequence is CASGFGTGTTDTQYF. DNA of the CDR3: TGTGCTAGTGGTTTTGGGACAGGGACGACAGATACGCAGTATTTT.

The gene calls are TRBV10-1 and TRBJ2-7; no reliable D call. Germline V lookup: CDR1 WNHNN, CDR2 SYGVQD (reference sequence). The CDR3 loop spans 13 amino acids. The V and J ends lost 3 bases and 1 base respectively, with 7 bases between them. CDR3 region: CASSETESYEQYF. The CDR3 DNA reads as TGCGCCAGCAGTGAAACAGAGTCCTACGAGCAGTACTTC.

The rearrangement uses TRBV6-5 and TRBJ2-7, with 10 bases fitting TRBD2. Germline CDR1 and CDR2: MNHEY and SVGAGI. The CDR3 sequence is 13 residues long. Unmatched junction bases numbered 10, after V lost 5 bases and J lost 12 bases. Written as DNA, the CDR3 is TGTGCCAGCAGTGAGGCTAGCGGGAGCCGGCTGTACTTC. Its translation: CASSEASGSRLYF.

This clone showed up just a few times. The chain uses TRBV6-1 and TRBJ1-3; D is possibly TRBD1 (6 bases). V gave up 6 bases and J gave up 4 bases, with 13 bases separating them. Germline V lookup: CDR1 MNHNS, CDR2 SASEGT. The CDR3 consists of 14 residues. CDR3 DNA: TGTGCCAGCAGCGGGCAGGACAGCGGAAACACCATATATTTT. Protein product: CASSGQDSGNTIYF.

The chain is built from TRBV5-6 and TRBJ1-5; no definite D call. Trimming took off 0 bases at V and 8 bases at J, with 15 bases between the two ends. Per germline, CDR1 SGHDT and CDR2 YYEEEE. This CDR3 is 15 amino acids long. The CDR3 is CASSLGVSNGEPQHF. CDR3 bases: TGTGCCAGCAGCTTGGGAGTCTCCAACGGGGAGCCCCAGCATTTT.

The chain links TRBV27 to TRBJ2-7; 8 nucleotides line up with TRBD1. Per germline, CDR1 MNHEY and CDR2 SMNVEV (reference sequence). This CDR3 contains 14 residues. V dropped 5 bases and J dropped 5; count of bases not matched to a gene: 8. The CDR3 coding sequence is TGTGCCAGCAGTGTCAGGGGGCTCGTCAACGAGCAGTACTTC. Its translation: CASSVRGLVNEQYF.

This clone was recorded a few times. The V and J genes are TRBV6-5 and TRBJ1-1, with 9 positions matching TRBD1. CDR1 and CDR2 (germline): MNHEY, SVGAGI. The CDR3 contains 15 residues. V lost 5 bases, J lost 3 bases, and 7 bases stayed unmatched. CDR3 in amino acids: CASSRDREVHTEAFF. The DNA of the CDR3 is TGTGCCAGCAGTCGGGACAGGGAGGTTCACACTGAAGCTTTCTTT.

This clone was observed a few times. The J gene is TRBJ2-3, the V gene TRBV7-8, with TRBD2 matching over 7 bases. Germline-derived CDR1 and CDR2 are SGHVS and FQNEAQ. V shed 4 bases, J shed 6 bases, and the junction held 1 base outside the gene matches. This CDR3 is 12 amino acids long. CDR3 DNA: TGTGCCAGCAGCTCCGGGAGGGATACGCAGTATTTT. This codes for CASSSGRDTQYF. The full variable domain, rest sourced from reference TRBV7-8 and TRBJ2-3, is GAGVSQSPRYKVAKRGQDVALRCDPISGHVSLFWYQQALGQGPEFLTYFQNEAQLDKSGLPSDRFFAERPEGSVSTLKIQRTQQEDSAVYLCASSSGRDTQYFGPGTRLTVL.

The chain has TRBV10-3 and TRBJ2-7; D may be TRBD2 (6 bases). There are 16 residues in the CDR3. Per germline, CDR1 ENHRY and CDR2 SYGVKD. V was clipped by 2 bases and J by 6 bases, with 20 bases between them. Written as DNA, the CDR3 is TGTGCCATCAGTGAGGGGGTCGGACTACCCAAGACCGAGCAGTACTTC. Translated, it gives CAISEGVGLPKTEQYF.

V usage is TRBV5-8 and J usage is TRBJ1-5, with D possibly being TRBD1 (6 bases). Germline assignment: CDR1 SGHTS and CDR2 YDEGEE. This CDR3 is built from 16 residues. V was shortened by 4 bases and J by 4 bases, with 18 bases between the two germline ends. CDR3 bases: TGTGCCAGCAGCATAGGAGGACAGCTAGTGAATCAGCCCCAGCATTTT. It translates to CASSIGGQLVNQPQHF.

The J gene is TRBJ2-1, the V gene TRBV9, with D maybe TRBD2 (6 bases). This CDR3 is 17 amino acids long. CDR1 and CDR2 from the germline V gene are SGDLS and YYNGEE. Trimming removed 7 bases from V and 7 bases from J, with 27 bases in between. The CDR3 bases are TGTGCCAGCCATAAGGGGCCATTGTGGGAGGTGGCAAATGAGCAGTTCTTC. Translated: CASHKGPLWEVANEQFF.

The chain joins TRBV19 to TRBJ1-4; TRBD1 is a possible D gene (6 bases). Trimming left V 4 bases short and J 0 bases short, with 15 bases between. Germline CDR1 LNHDA, CDR2 SQIVND (reference sequence). The CDR3 covers 17 residues. The CDR3 DNA reads as TGTGCCAGTAGTACCCCAGGGAAGGGGGCAACTAATGAAAAACTGTTTTTT. Residues: CASSTPGKGATNEKLFF. The full variable domain, with the rest looked up from reference TRBV19 and TRBJ1-4, is DGGITQSPKYLFRKEGQNVTLSCEQNLNHDAMYWYRQDPGQGLRLIYYSQIVNDFQKGDIAEGYSVSREKKESFPLTVTSAQKNPTAFYLCASSTPGKGATNEKLFFGSGTQLSVL.

J is TRBJ1-2 and V is TRBV2; TRBD1 matches 7 bases. The CDR3 has 14 residues. Germline CDR1 reads SNHLY; CDR2 reads FYNNEI. With V trimmed by 4 bases and J by 6 bases, 8 bases remained unmatched. In nucleotides, the CDR3 is TGTGCCAGCAGTGGACAGGGTAACCTCCATGGCTACACCTTC. Protein product: CASSGQGNLHGYTF.

About this clone itself: This sample includes further DNA sequences coding for the same CDR3. V is TRBV19 and J is TRBJ1-1; D perhaps matches TRBD1 (5 bases). CDR3 length equals 13 residues. CDR1 and CDR2 from the germline V gene are LNHDA and SQIVND (reference sequence). V was shortened by 3 bases and J by 1 base, with 6 bases between the two germline ends. The CDR3 coding sequence is TGTGCCAGTAGTATTGGACAGAACACTGAAGCTTTCTTT. Encoded protein: CASSIGQNTEAFF.

A few counts support this clone. This chain links TRBV28 with TRBJ1-5; perhaps TRBD1 as D (6 bases). The CDR3 is made up of 14 amino acids. Trimming took off 6 bases at V and 1 base at J, with 10 bases between the two ends. The germline V gene has CDR1 MDHEN and CDR2 SYDVKM. Written as DNA, the CDR3 is TGTGCCAGCAGACCAGGGGTCAGCAATCAGCCCCAGCATTTT. This codes for CASRPGVSNQPQHF.